These T cell receptor beta chains were read from a single sample in a study of cytomegalovirus exposure and HLA in healthy donors. TCRdb's table, derived via immunoSEQ multiplex PCR, lists solely in-frame clones and lacks some. The sample contains some 76,000 clones, approximately 72% of which appear only once. Material for sequencing was PBMCs. All receptors come from a woman between 40 and 55 years old in good health and CMV-seropositive. The CDR3 runs from the conserved cysteine through the conserved F or W. D genes are given only for firm matches. Expanded clones get a size class; other rows say once, few or many, or leave the size out.

length: 11; V: TRBV5-1; size: once; J: TRBJ2-7; D: -; CDR3: CASSLGGEQYF; DNA: TGCGCCAGCAGCTTGGGCGGGGAGCAGTACTTC
length: 18; V: TRBV30; size: -; J: TRBJ1-2; D: TRBD1; CDR3: CAWSVARRQGNLDYGYTF; DNA: TGTGCCTGGAGTGTTGCTAGGCGACAGGGGAATTTGGACTATGGCTACACCTTC
length: 21; V: TRBV4-3; size: -; J: TRBJ1-4; D: TRBD1; CDR3: CASSQVNSGQGIRGPGEKLFF; DNA: TGCGCCAGCAGCCAAGTTAATAGCGGACAGGGGATAAGGGGGCCAGGTGAAAAACTGTTTTTT
length: 14; V: TRBV7-2; size: -; J: TRBJ2-3; D: -; CDR3: CASSLIGQADTQYF; DNA: TGTGCCAGCAGCTTAATAGGTCAGGCAGATACGCAGTATTTT
length: 15; V: TRBV21-1; size: -; J: TRBJ1-5; D: -; CDR3: CASSKVRTYNQPQHF; DNA: TGTGCCAGCAGCAAAGTAAGGACATACAATCAGCCCCAGCATTTT
length: 13; V: TRBV19; size: -; J: TRBJ1-2; D: TRBD1; CDR3: CASSIGDSPYSTF; DNA: TGTGCCAGTAGTATAGGGGACAGCCCTTACAGCACCTTC
length: 16; V: TRBV5-4; size: few; J: TRBJ1-5; D: -; CDR3: CASSLSGGAGNQPQHF; DNA: TGTGCCAGCAGCTTATCCGGGGGGGCAGGCAATCAGCCCCAGCATTTT
length: 19; V: TRBV28; size: -; J: TRBJ2-1; D: TRBD2; CDR3: CASSWPSSGETPSYNEQFF; DNA: TGTGCCAGCAGTTGGCCGTCTAGCGGGGAGACACCCTCCTACAATGAGCAGTTCTTC
length: 12; V: TRBV7-2; size: -; J: TRBJ2-1; D: TRBD1; CDR3: CASRHRGNEQFF; DNA: TGTGCCAGCCGGCACAGGGGAAATGAGCAGTTCTTC
length: 16; V: TRBV7-8; size: once; J: TRBJ2-3; D: -; CDR3: CASSSFSTRSTDTQYF; DNA: TGTGCCAGCAGCTCCTTCTCCACTAGAAGCACAGATACGCAGTATTTT
length: 13; V: TRBV9; size: -; J: TRBJ2-7; D: -; CDR3: CASSASPGYEQYF; DNA: TGTGCCAGCAGCGCCTCCCCCGGCTACGAGCAGTACTTC
length: 14; V: TRBV7-3; size: -; J: TRBJ2-3; D: TRBD2; CDR3: CASSTSGVTDTQYF; DNA: TGTGCCAGCAGCACGAGCGGGGTCACAGATACGCAGTATTTT
length: 13; V: TRBV30; size: -; J: TRBJ2-5; D: -; CDR3: CAWRRGIQETQYF; DNA: TGTGCCTGGAGAAGGGGGATCCAAGAGACCCAGTACTTC
length: 15; V: TRBV6-5; size: -; J: TRBJ2-2; D: -; CDR3: CASNPHSSNTGELFF; DNA: TGTGCCAGCAACCCCCACAGCTCGAACACCGGGGAGCTGTTTTTT
length: 18; V: TRBV6-1; size: -; J: TRBJ2-4; D: TRBD1; CDR3: CASSGEGTGVRGRNIQYF; DNA: TGTGCCAGCAGTGGAGAAGGGACAGGGGTTCGGGGGAGGAACATTCAGTACTTC
length: 15; V: TRBV14; size: once; J: TRBJ2-7; D: TRBD1; CDR3: CASSPPGTGLYEQYF; DNA: TGTGCCAGCAGTCCCCCCGGGACAGGACTCTACGAGCAGTACTTC
length: 16; V: TRBV15; size: -; J: TRBJ2-3; D: TRBD2; CDR3: CATSRGFSGGTDTQYF; DNA: TGTGCCACCAGCAGAGGTTTCAGCGGGGGCACAGATACGCAGTATTTT
length: 16; V: TRBV15; size: -; J: TRBJ2-5; D: TRBD2; CDR3: CATSSNIREGQETQYF; DNA: TGTGCCACCAGCAGTAACATCAGGGAGGGCCAAGAGACCCAGTACTTC
length: 15; V: TRBV15; size: -; J: TRBJ2-1; D: TRBD2; CDR3: CATSRAGGTYNEQFF; DNA: TGTGCCACCAGCAGAGCGGGAGGGACCTACAATGAGCAGTTCTTC
length: 16; V: TRBV4-2; size: -; J: TRBJ2-3; D: TRBD2; CDR3: CASSQDGTSATDTQYF; DNA: TGTGCCAGCAGCCAAGATGGGACTAGCGCCACAGATACGCAGTATTTT
length: 13; V: TRBV9; size: -; J: TRBJ2-3; D: -; CDR3: CASSVDEPDTQYF; DNA: TGTGCCAGCAGCGTAGATGAGCCAGATACGCAGTATTTT
length: 14; V: TRBV6-1; size: -; J: TRBJ2-7; D: TRBD2; CDR3: CASTEGVAGYEQYF; DNA: TGTGCCAGCACCGAAGGAGTAGCGGGTTACGAGCAGTACTTC
length: 15; V: TRBV6-5; size: once; J: TRBJ2-7; D: TRBD2; CDR3: CASSYGGGSLYEQYF; DNA: TGTGCCAGCAGTTATGGCGGGGGGAGCCTCTACGAGCAGTACTTC
length: 13; V: TRBV5-1; size: -; J: TRBJ2-2; D: TRBD1; CDR3: CASSFTGGGELFF; DNA: TGCGCCAGCAGCTTCACAGGGGGCGGGGAGCTGTTTTTT
length: 17; V: TRBV7-2; size: -; J: TRBJ1-3; D: -; CDR3: CASSLEWRGSSGNTIYF; DNA: TGTGCCAGCAGCTTAGAATGGAGAGGAAGCTCTGGAAACACCATATATTTT
length: 15; V: TRBV7-9; size: -; J: TRBJ2-1; D: -; CDR3: CASSPRGGVSDEQFF; DNA: TGTGCCAGCAGCCCTAGGGGCGGGGTAAGCGATGAGCAGTTCTTC
length: 16; V: TRBV6-4; size: -; J: TRBJ2-6; D: -; CDR3: CASSLNRDSGANVLTF; DNA: TGTGCCAGCAGCTTGAACAGAGACTCTGGGGCCAACGTCCTGACTTTC
length: 16; V: TRBV7-2; size: -; J: TRBJ2-1; D: TRBD2; CDR3: CASSGRLAGGHGEQFF; DNA: TGTGCCAGCAGCGGAAGACTAGCGGGGGGGCACGGTGAGCAGTTCTTC
length: 14; V: TRBV28; size: -; J: TRBJ1-4; D: -; CDR3: CASGLQATNEKLFF; DNA: TGTGCCAGCGGCCTACAGGCAACTAATGAAAAACTGTTTTTT
length: 12; V: TRBV18; size: -; J: TRBJ1-1; D: -; CDR3: CASSPLGTEAFF; DNA: TGTGCCAGCTCACCCCTAGGCACTGAAGCTTTCTTT
length: 13; V: TRBV6-1; size: once; J: TRBJ1-2; D: TRBD1; CDR3: CATVPGGIYGYTF; DNA: TGTGCCACCGTCCCAGGGGGAATCTATGGCTACACCTTC
length: 13; V: TRBV7-9; size: -; J: TRBJ1-1; D: TRBD1; CDR3: CASSQYRGTEAFF; DNA: TGTGCCAGCAGCCAATACAGGGGCACTGAAGCTTTCTTT
length: 15; V: TRBV18; size: few; J: TRBJ1-1; D: -; CDR3: CASSFSGDMNTEAFF; DNA: TGTGCCAGCTCTTTCTCAGGTGACATGAACACTGAAGCTTTCTTT
length: 13; V: TRBV19; size: -; J: TRBJ2-3; D: TRBD2; CDR3: CASSAGGPPGQYF; DNA: TGTGCCAGTAGTGCGGGGGGGCCCCCCGGGCAGTATTTT
length: 15; V: TRBV7-3; size: few; J: TRBJ2-3; D: -; CDR3: CASSLTGTSTDTQYF; DNA: TGTGCCAGCAGCTTAACCGGGACTAGCACAGATACGCAGTATTTT
length: 15; V: TRBV4-1; size: -; J: TRBJ2-1; D: TRBD2; CDR3: CASSRTSGGANEQFF; DNA: TGCGCCAGCAGCCGCACTAGCGGGGGGGCTAATGAGCAGTTCTTC
length: 15; V: TRBV28; size: -; J: TRBJ2-7; D: TRBD1; CDR3: CASRMRQGASYEQYF; DNA: TGTGCCAGCAGGATGAGACAGGGGGCGTCCTACGAGCAGTACTTC
length: 14; V: TRBV5-6; size: -; J: TRBJ2-5; D: -; CDR3: CASSFSAGQETQYF; DNA: TGTGCCAGCAGCTTCTCCGCAGGCCAAGAGACCCAGTACTTC
length: 14; V: TRBV6-5; size: -; J: TRBJ1-6; D: TRBD1; CDR3: CASSRTGFSSPLHF; DNA: TGTGCCAGCAGTCGGACAGGATTTAGTTCACCCCTCCACTTT
length: 14; V: TRBV7-2; size: -; J: TRBJ2-2; D: TRBD1; CDR3: CASSLETGNGELFF; DNA: TGTGCCAGCAGCTTAGAGACAGGGAATGGGGAGCTGTTTTTT
length: 14; V: TRBV2; size: -; J: TRBJ1-5; D: -; CDR3: CASSGSRFSQPQHF; DNA: TGTGCCAGCAGTGGAAGCAGGTTCAGTCAGCCCCAGCATTTT
length: 16; V: TRBV10-1; size: few; J: TRBJ1-5; D: -; CDR3: CASSATGDISNQPQHF; DNA: TGCGCCAGCAGTGCTACAGGCGACATTAGCAATCAGCCCCAGCATTTT
length: 15; V: TRBV7-2; size: -; J: TRBJ2-2; D: TRBD1; CDR3: CASRQGLANTGELFF; DNA: TGTGCCAGCAGACAGGGGCTAGCTAACACCGGGGAGCTGTTTTTT
length: 15; V: TRBV2; size: -; J: TRBJ1-4; D: TRBD1; CDR3: CASRGDSLYNEKLFF; DNA: TGTGCCAGCAGGGGGGACAGTCTGTATAATGAAAAACTGTTTTTT